The sequence of this TCR beta chain was determined in a study of neoadjuvant anti-PD-1 for oral cavity cancer. Study-level information: Around day 43, patients without progression received a fourth nivolumab dose before surgery.

The time point denotes: after neoadjuvant nivolumab, at surgical resection. This clone was counted between two and nine times. Sequenced by immunoSEQ multiplex PCR; TCRdb stores in-frame clones only, minus some. This sample has tens of thousands of clones; about 27% occur once, and the top ten carry roughly 15%. Germline CDR1 reads SGHVS; CDR2 reads FQNEAQ. The CDR3 runs 14 residues. Trimming took 7 bases from V and 4 from J, leaving 16 bases between them. The material sequenced was tumor tissue, taken after nivolumab (anti-PD-1) treatment. The receptor was derived from a person aged 35-80 years with oral cavity squamous cell carcinoma. V is TRBV7-8 and J is TRBJ1-2; no firm D call. The chain's CDR3 is CASTIFRGSYGYTF. As DNA, the CDR3 is TGTGCCAGCACCATCTTTCGCGGGAGCTATGGCTACACCTTC.